Sequencing of this TCR beta chain was carried out in a study of response to subunit inactivated influenza vaccine. Study results and limitations: New T cells are recruited in small numbers by each seasonal influenza vaccination, according to the authors' suggestion.

The CDR3 loop spans 15 amino acids. V was pared by 5 bases and J by 4 bases, with 17 bases between. Germline lookup yields CDR1 SGHNT and CDR2 YENEEA. From the RT-PCR reads, TCRdb called clonotypes with MiXCR, one entry per CDR3 protein. The table shows a few hundred thousand distinct CDR3 sequences, with 13% to 15% occurring only once. This clonotype was counted between two and nine times. The target antigen is unknown. This receptor was taken from a man between 45 and 60 years old who received an inactivated influenza vaccine. The material sequenced was PBMCs from blood, taken 12 days after vaccination. The rearrangement uses TRBV11-3 and TRBJ2-5; perhaps D is TRBD1 or TRBD2 (5 bases each). The CDR3 region is CASSNTGTPGETQYF. CDR3 nucleotides: TGTGCCAGCAGCAACACCGGGACCCCGGGAGAGACCCAGTACTTC.